This T cell receptor beta chain originates from a study of blood T cell repertoires in COVID-19. Study overall: The cDNA or gDNA used as material had been derived from T cells, B-cell-depleted T cells, or PBMCs.

Sequencing was performed with immunoSEQ multiplex PCR; in TCRdb, only in-frame clones are kept and a portion is missing. Of under 200,000 clones listed, over 70% are singletons. Ages ranged from about 18 to 89 years, with residence in some 25 US areas. Cohort 3 donors counted as recovered after two negative PCRs, clearance, or resolved symptoms. The sequence came from a woman aged 55-75 years who had recovered from COVID-19. Material: PBMCs or T cells enriched from blood (not recorded which).

The chain's CDR3 is CASSLRQGAFDEQYF. The CDR3 DNA reads TGCGCCAGCAGCTTGCGACAGGGGGCTTTCGACGAGCAGTACTTC. The chain recombines TRBV5-1 with TRBJ2-7; 10 bases are shared with TRBD1. The CDR3 runs to 15 residues. Germline assignment: CDR1 SGHRS and CDR2 YFSETQ. J was trimmed by 5 bases and V by 1 base; bases with no gene match: 6.